One sample yielded the 8 T cell receptor beta chains listed below, sequenced in a study of cytomegalovirus exposure and HLA in healthy donors. The PCR contained 60 Vbeta and 13 Jbeta primers. Assay used: immunoSEQ multiplex PCR; TCRdb lists only in-frame clones, some missing. The sample lists about 220,000 clones, 75% to 90% seen once, with under 0.85% in the top ten. Sample: PBMCs. Receptors originate from a boy between 2 and 15 years old in good health and CMV-seronegative.

The gene calls are TRBV4-1 and TRBJ2-1, with a tentative D call TRBD1 (5 bases). The CDR3 is 12 residues long. V was trimmed by 1 base and J by 12 bases, leaving 10 bases between them. Germline V gives CDR1 MGHRA, CDR2 YSYEKL. The CDR3: CASSQVLGVQFF. The CDR3 DNA reads as TGCGCCAGCAGCCAAGTCTTAGGGGTGCAGTTCTTC.

V gene TRBV7-2 combines with J gene TRBJ1-2, with TRBD1 as a possible D gene (5 bases). Trimming removed 5 bases from V and 2 bases from J, with 15 bases in between. In germline, CDR1 is SGHTA, CDR2 FQGNSA. CDR3 length: 15 residues. The CDR3 DNA reads TGTGCCAGCAGCGACCCGGGGGGAGTGAACTATGGCTACACCTTC. The encoded protein is CASSDPGGVNYGYTF.

The chain combines TRBV29-1 with TRBJ2-3, with D maybe TRBD2 (5 bases). CDR3 length equals 14 residues. With 5 bases removed from V and 0 bases from J, the gap between germline ends came to 12 bases. CDR1 and CDR2 from the germline V gene are SQVTM and ANQGSEA. CDR3 DNA: TGCAGCGTTCAGCCGACGGGAAGCACAGATACGCAGTATTTT. Translation gives CSVQPTGSTDTQYF.

The chain links TRBV30 to TRBJ2-5, with TRBD2 as a possible D gene (5 bases). Trimming took off 5 bases at V and 3 bases at J, with 13 bases between the two ends. This CDR3 contains 13 residues. Germline-derived CDR1 and CDR2 are GTSNPN and SVGIG (reference sequence). CDR3 DNA: TGTGCCTGGGCGACCAGAGGGAAAGAGACCCAGTACTTC. Residues: CAWATRGKETQYF.

Notes on this clone: This CDR3 is also generated by other DNA sequences in the sample. The V gene is TRBV6-5, the J gene TRBJ1-1; D ambiguous. This CDR3 contains 14 residues. Germline V gives CDR1 MNHEY, CDR2 SVGAGI. V gave up 5 bases and J gave up 3 bases, with 13 bases separating them. CDR3 sequence (DNA): TGTGCCAGCAGTCTAACGAGGCTCGACACTGAAGCTTTCTTT. Residues: CASSLTRLDTEAFF.

The V call is TRBV5-1, the J call TRBJ2-2; 7 bases line up with TRBD1. The ends lost 2 bases at V and 7 bases at J; junction bases unmatched: 11. The CDR3 loop spans 16 amino acids. CDR1 and CDR2 from the germline V gene are SGHRS and YFSETQ. The CDR3 loop is CASSLPNDRAVGELFF. Written as DNA, the CDR3 is TGCGCCAGCAGCTTACCCAATGACAGGGCCGTCGGGGAGCTGTTTTTT.

This clone was observed a single time. The chain has TRBV7-8 and TRBJ1-2; possibly TRBD1 for D (5 bases). Germline CDR1 reads SGHVS; CDR2 reads FQNEAQ. The CDR3 sequence is 12 residues long. V shed 11 bases and J shed 8 bases, with 18 bases lying between them. CDR3 loop: CAGAREVGGYTF. The CDR3 nucleotides are TGTGCCGGGGCCAGGGAGGTTGGAGGCTACACCTTC.

As to this clone: The same CDR3 also results from other DNA sequences found in this sample. The chain employs TRBV30 and TRBJ1-1, with 8 nucleotides matching TRBD1. This CDR3 contains 13 residues. Trimming took 3 bases from V and 1 from J; bases not matched to a gene: 1. Germline values: CDR1 GTSNPN, CDR2 SVGIG (reference sequence). CDR3 in amino acids: CAWSGQGNTEAFF. DNA for the CDR3: TGTGCCTGGAGCGGACAGGGGAACACTGAAGCTTTCTTT.